The 10 T cell receptor beta chains in this list originate from one sample, sequenced in a study of monozygotic twins with inflammatory bowel disease. No DNA is given; TCRdb re-called the 5' RACE reads and lists each CDR3 protein once. The sample has around 210,000 distinct CDR3 sequences, and its top ten clones hold about 8%. The sample was blood. The receptors were sampled from a human donor with ulcerative colitis or Crohn's disease, or a healthy co-twin of an affected twin (not recorded which).

The chain couples TRBV12-5 to TRBJ1-1. Germline loops: CDR1 LGHNT, CDR2 FRNRAP. The CDR3 length is 14 residues. This CDR3 reads CASGWEHASTEALF.

The rearrangement uses TRBV11-2 and TRBJ2-5; TCRdb selects TRBD2, and the lack of DNA leaves this call unchecked. The CDR3 length is 14 residues. CDR1 is SGHAT and CDR2 is FQNNGV in the germline V gene. CDR3 amino acids: CASSMGLYQETQYF. The full variable domain, in which reference TRBV11-2 and TRBJ2-5 provide the parts outside the CDR3, is EAGVAQSPRYKIIEKRQSVAFWCNPISGHATLYWYQQILGQGPKLLIQFQNNGVVDDSQLPKDRFSAERLKGVDSTLKIQPAKLEDSAVYLCASSMGLYQETQYFGPGTRLLVL.

The chain has TRBV6-1 and TRBJ1-2. Germline-derived CDR1 and CDR2 are MNHNS and SASEGT. This CDR3 is 18 amino acids long. The CDR3: CASSTMGEMSGRGYGYTF.

The gene calls are TRBV12-3 or TRBV12-4 and TRBJ2-1. The CDR3 is 13 residues long. The CDR3 protein is CASSFRFFDEQFF.

This chain links TRBV5-6 with TRBJ1-1. CDR3 size: 11 residues. Looked up from germline, CDR1 is SGHDT and CDR2 is YYEEEE. The CDR3 spells CASSQKEEAFF.

The rearrangement joins TRBV20-1 to TRBJ1-5. Germline CDR1 reads DFQATT; CDR2 reads SNEGSKA (reference sequence). CDR3 length equals 13 residues. The CDR3 is CSALHEHNQPQHF.

This chain links TRBV9 with TRBJ2-2; TCRdb's D gene call, TRBD2, goes unchecked for lack of DNA. CDR3 length: 16 amino acids. Germline-derived CDR1 and CDR2 are SGDLS and YYNGEE. The CDR3: CASSVGLPGVPGELFF.

The chain employs TRBV6-6 and TRBJ1-4; checking the TCRdb D call of TRBD1 is not possible without DNA. The CDR3 contains 14 residues. Per the germline V gene, CDR1 is MNHNY and CDR2 is SVGAGI (reference sequence). CDR3 loop: CASRRPDEWEKLFF.

This sequence joins TRBV12-3 or TRBV12-4 and TRBJ2-5. The length of the CDR3 is 13 residues. The CDR3: CASSFIGTETQYF.

The rearrangement joins TRBV30 to TRBJ1-3; the TCRdb D gene call, TRBD1, has no DNA to confirm it. Germline CDR1 reads GTSNPN; CDR2 reads SVGIG (reference sequence). This CDR3 region has 13 residues. The chain's CDR3 is CAWEPGQGHTIYF.